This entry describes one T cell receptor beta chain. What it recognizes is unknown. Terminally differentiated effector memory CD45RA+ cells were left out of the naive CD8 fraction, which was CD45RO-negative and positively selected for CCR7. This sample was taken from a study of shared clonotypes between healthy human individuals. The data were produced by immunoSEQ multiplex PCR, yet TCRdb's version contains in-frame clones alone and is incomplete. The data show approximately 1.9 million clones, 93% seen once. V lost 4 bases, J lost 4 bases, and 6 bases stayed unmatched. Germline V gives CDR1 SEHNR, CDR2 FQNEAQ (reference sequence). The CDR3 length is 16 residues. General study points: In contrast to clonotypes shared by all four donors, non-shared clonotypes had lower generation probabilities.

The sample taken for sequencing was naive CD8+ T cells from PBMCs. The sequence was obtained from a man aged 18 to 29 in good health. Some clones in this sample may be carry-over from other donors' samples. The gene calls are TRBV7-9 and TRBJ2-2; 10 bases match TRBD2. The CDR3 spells CASSYPGLARTGELFF. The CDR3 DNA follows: TGTGCCAGCAGCTATCCGGGACTAGCGCGCACCGGGGAGCTGTTTTTT.